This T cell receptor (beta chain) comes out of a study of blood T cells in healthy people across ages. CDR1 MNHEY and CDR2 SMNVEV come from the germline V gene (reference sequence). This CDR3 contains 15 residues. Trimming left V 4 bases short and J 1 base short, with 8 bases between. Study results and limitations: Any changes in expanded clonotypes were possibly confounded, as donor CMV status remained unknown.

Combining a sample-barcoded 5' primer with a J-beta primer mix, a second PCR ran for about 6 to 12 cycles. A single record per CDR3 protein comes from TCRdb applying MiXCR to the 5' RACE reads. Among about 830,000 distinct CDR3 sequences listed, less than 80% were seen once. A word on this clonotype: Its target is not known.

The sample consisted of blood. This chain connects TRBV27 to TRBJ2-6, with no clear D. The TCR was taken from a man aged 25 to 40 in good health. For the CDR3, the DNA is TGTGCCAGCAGTTGGGCCCCGTCTGGGGCCAACGTCCTGACTTTC. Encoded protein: CASSWAPSGANVLTF.